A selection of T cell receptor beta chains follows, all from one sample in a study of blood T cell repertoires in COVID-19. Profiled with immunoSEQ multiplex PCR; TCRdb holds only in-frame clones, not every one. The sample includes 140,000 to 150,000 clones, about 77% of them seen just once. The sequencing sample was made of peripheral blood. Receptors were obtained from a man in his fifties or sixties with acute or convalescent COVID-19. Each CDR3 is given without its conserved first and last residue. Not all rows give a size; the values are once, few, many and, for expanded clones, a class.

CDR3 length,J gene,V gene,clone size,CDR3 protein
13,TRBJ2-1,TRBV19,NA,ASRIPGTTSREQF
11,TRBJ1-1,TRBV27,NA,ASSLWLNTEAF
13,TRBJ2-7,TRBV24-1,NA,ATSDTGTGLYEQY
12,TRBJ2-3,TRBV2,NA,ASSGGAGTDTQY
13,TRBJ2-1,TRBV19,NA,ASREGLAGGYEQF
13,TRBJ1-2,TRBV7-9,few,ASSPGTGANYGYT
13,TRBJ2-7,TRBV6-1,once,ASSEEGQGHYEQY
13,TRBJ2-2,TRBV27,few,ASSLSPGNTGELF
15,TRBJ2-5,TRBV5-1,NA,ASSLGAGEGPQETQY
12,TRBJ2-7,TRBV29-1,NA,SVDGLAGGYEQY
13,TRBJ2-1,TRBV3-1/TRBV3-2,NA,ASSQMTSGTGEQF
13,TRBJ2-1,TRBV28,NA,ASGLTSGFYNEQF
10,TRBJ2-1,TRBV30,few,AWTRTQRVQF
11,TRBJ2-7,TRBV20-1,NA,SASLAGTDEQY
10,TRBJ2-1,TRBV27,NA,ASSWTGNEQF
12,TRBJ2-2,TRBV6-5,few,ASRPQGRTGELF
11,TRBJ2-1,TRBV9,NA,ASSAWPGNEQF
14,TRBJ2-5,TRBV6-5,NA,ASSSTTSGRRETQY
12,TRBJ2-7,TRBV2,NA,ASSEATSSGWQY
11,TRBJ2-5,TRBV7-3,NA,ASSGRAGETQY
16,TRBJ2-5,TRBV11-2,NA,ASSLDEGTSGRGETQY
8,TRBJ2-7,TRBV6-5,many,ASSFYEQY
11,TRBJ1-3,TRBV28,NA,ASSSLTGNTIY
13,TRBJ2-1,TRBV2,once,ASNEEGARYNEQF
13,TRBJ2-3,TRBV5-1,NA,ASSLIEEGTDTQY
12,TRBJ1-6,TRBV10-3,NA,AISERGSVSPLH
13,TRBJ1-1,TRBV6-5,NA,ASSYSDRGDTEAF
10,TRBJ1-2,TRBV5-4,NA,ASSIDRGGYT
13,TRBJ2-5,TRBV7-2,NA,ASSLASASWGTQY
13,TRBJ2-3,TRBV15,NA,ATSHAGGFTDTQY
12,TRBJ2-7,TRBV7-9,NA,ASSLGGTTYEQY
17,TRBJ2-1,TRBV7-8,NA,ASSYPLIRLAGAYNEQF
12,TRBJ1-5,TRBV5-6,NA,ASSHGTGNQPQH
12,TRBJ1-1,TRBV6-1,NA,ASSEQGENTEAF
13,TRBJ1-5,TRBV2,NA,ASSSRSGGNQPQH
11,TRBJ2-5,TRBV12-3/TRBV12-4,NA,ASSPGVMETQY
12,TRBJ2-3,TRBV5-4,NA,ASSGGLAGYTQY
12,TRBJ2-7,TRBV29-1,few,SAITSGHIYEQY
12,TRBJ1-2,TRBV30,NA,AWSFGRRRYGYT
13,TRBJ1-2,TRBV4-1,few,ASSLLGTGQDGYT
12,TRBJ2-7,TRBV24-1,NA,ATSVLGGSYEQY
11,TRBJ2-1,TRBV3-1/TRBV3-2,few,ASRVAGYNEQF
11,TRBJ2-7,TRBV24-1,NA,ATSVEVSYEQY
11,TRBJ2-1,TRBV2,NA,ASMEGLYNEQF
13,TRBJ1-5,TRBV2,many,ASSDRVDSNQPQH
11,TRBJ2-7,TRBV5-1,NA,ASSPSGFYEQY
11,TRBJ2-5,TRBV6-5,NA,ASSKTGLGTQY
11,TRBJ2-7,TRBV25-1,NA,ASTHRSSYEQY
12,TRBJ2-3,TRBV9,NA,ASSVVPETTPQY
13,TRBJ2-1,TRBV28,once,ASSSGTGLYNEQF
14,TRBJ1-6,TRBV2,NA,ASSQMMTGNNSPLH
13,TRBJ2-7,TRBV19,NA,ASQSGTGLVYEQY
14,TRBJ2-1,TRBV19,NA,ASTVLGLAGEAEQF
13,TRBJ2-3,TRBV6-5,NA,ASSYLAERTDTQY
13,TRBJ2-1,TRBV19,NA,ASSTHRGGYNEQF
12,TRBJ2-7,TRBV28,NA,ASSPGGYSYEQY
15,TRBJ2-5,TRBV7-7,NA,ASSLAHTTSGQETQY